This TCR beta chain was profiled in a study of T-cell memory formation after mild COVID-19. This clonotype was observed a few times. The antigen is not known. Using its own MiXCR run on the 5' RACE reads, TCRdb lists one record per CDR3 protein. The data hold 200,000 to 250,000 distinct CDR3 sequences, with around a tenth observed a single time. Trimming took 2 bases from V and 10 from J; bases not matched to a gene: 10. This CDR3 comprises 15 residues. The germline CDR1 and CDR2 sequences are SGHDT and YYEEEE. Study-level results: What remained unconfirmed was the SARS-CoV-2 specificity of second-wave clones peaking on day 37.

The chain has TRBV5-6 and TRBJ2-5, with 11 positions matching TRBD1. This receptor was obtained from a young man who had mild COVID-19 (a few samples of this study predate the infection). Cell type and time point are not known. The material sequenced was PBMCs or a T cell subset sorted from them (not recorded which). In DNA form, the CDR3 reads TGTGCCAGCAGCTTTTTAGGGACAGGGGGGGAGGGCCAGTACTTC. Amino acid sequence: CASSFLGTGGEGQYF.